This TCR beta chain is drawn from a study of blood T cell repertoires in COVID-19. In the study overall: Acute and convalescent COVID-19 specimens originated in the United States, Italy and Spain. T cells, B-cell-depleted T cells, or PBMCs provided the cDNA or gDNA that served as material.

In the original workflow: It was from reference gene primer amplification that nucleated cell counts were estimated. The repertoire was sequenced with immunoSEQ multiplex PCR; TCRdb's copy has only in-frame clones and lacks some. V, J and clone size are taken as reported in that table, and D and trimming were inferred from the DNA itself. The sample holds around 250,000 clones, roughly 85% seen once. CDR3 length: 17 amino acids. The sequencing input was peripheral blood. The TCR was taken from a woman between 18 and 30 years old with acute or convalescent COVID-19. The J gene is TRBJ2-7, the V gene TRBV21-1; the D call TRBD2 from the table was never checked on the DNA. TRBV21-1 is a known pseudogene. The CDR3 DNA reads TGTGCCAGCAGCCCCGGCCGGGGTAGCGGGAGGGCGGGGGAGCAGTACTTC. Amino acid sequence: CASSPGRGSGRAGEQYF.